Sequencing of this TCR beta chain was carried out in a study of CD8 T cells in ankylosing spondylitis. Study-level findings and limits: Enrichment of disease-linked clones was reportedly significant in matched ankylosing spondylitis synovial fluid. Disease-associated clones were CD8+ and fairly uncommon in peripheral blood.

By quantitative 5'-RACE with molecular barcodes, the TCR beta libraries were made. TCRdb re-called the 5' RACE reads through MiXCR, storing one row per CDR3 protein. The sample holds 250,000 or so distinct CDR3 sequences, about 18% seen once. This clonotype was observed a few times. Antigen: not known. Deletions cut 3 bases from V and 0 bases from J, with 5 bases between. The CDR3 has 13 amino acids. Looked up from germline, CDR1 is DFQATT and CDR2 is SNEGSKA (reference sequence). Sequenced: blood, either unsorted or a sorted T cell fraction (not recorded which). The sequence derives from a male donor with ankylosing spondylitis or in good health (not recorded which). This chain connects TRBV20-1 to TRBJ2-2, with D uncertain. This CDR3 is CSARPANTGELFF. The CDR3 DNA is TGCAGTGCTAGGCCGGCGAACACCGGGGAGCTGTTTTTT.